This note documents a single T cell receptor beta chain sequence. V was shortened by 2 bases and J by 4 bases, with 11 bases between the two germline ends. The CDR3 consists of 13 residues. Germline V lookup: CDR1 GTSNPN, CDR2 SVGIG (reference sequence). This sample is part of a study of T cell changes during pregnancy in multiple sclerosis. TCRdb's table, derived via immunoSEQ multiplex PCR, lists solely in-frame clones and lacks some. Among about 100,000 clones, about 92% were seen once, and the ten largest hold 1.5% to 2.5%. The clonotype originates from a female donor with multiple sclerosis, enrolled in a pregnancy study. Sequenced material: peripheral blood, taken after pregnancy. The V and J genes are TRBV30 and TRBJ1-2; D may be TRBD1 (5 bases). Here the CDR3 reads CAWSIGASYGYTF. The CDR3 bases are TGTGCCTGGAGTATAGGGGCCTCCTATGGCTACACCTTC.